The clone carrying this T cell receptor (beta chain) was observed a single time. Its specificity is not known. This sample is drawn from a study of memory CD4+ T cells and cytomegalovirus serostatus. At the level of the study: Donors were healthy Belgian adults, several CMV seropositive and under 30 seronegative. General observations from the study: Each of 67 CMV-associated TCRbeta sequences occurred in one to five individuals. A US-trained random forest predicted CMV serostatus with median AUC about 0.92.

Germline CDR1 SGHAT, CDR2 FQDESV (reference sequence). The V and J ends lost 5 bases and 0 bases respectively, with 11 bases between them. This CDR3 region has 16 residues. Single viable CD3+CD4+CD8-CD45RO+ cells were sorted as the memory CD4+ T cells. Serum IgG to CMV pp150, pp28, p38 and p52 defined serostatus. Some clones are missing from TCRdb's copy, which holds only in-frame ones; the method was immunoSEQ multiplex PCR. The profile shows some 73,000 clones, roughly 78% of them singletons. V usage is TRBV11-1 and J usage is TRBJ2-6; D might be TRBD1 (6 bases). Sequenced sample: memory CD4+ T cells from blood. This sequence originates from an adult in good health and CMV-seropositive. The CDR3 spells CASSPGALSGANVLTF. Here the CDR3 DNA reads TGTGCCAGCAGCCCAGGGGCCCTCTCTGGGGCCAACGTCCTGACTTTC.